What follows is one T cell receptor (beta chain) and its context. Its antigen is still unknown. The data originate from a study of cytomegalovirus exposure and HLA in healthy donors. Study-wide points: Researchers left out some V segments, among them TRBV6-2 and TRBV6-3, as indistinguishable.

The PCR contained 60 Vbeta and 13 Jbeta primers. Sequencing used immunoSEQ multiplex PCR; TCRdb keeps in-frame clones, though not all of them. Seen here are around 180,000 clones, more than 65% observed once, and the top ten hold more than 0.95%. CDR3 size: 16 residues. Trimming took off 1 base at V and 6 bases at J, with 18 bases between the two ends. Per germline, CDR1 MNHNS and CDR2 SASEGT. This rearrangement joins TRBV6-1 to TRBJ1-1; the D gene is possibly TRBD1 (6 bases). Sequenced input: PBMCs. The receptor was derived from a girl aged 2-10 years in good health and CMV-seropositive. This CDR3 reads CASSEVLQGKGAEAFF. The CDR3 region has the DNA TGTGCCAGCAGTGAAGTCTTGCAGGGGAAGGGGGCTGAAGCTTTCTTT.